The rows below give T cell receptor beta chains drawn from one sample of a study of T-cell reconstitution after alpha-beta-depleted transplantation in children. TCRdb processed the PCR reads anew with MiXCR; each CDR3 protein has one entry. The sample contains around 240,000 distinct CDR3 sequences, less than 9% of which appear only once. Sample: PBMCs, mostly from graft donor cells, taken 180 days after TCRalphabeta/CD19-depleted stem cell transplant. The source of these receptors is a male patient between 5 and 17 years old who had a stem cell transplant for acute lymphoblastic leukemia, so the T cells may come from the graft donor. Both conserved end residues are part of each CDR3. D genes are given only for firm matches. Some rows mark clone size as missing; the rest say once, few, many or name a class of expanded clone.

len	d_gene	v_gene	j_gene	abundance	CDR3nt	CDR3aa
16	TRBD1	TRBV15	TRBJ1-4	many	TGTGCCACCAGCCCCCGGGCCCCAGGGGGAAATGAAAAACTGTTTTTT	CATSPRAPGGNEKLFF
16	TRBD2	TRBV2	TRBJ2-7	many	TGTGCCAGCACGCCCATTAGCGGGAGGGCCGACTACGAGCAGTACTTC	CASTPISGRADYEQYF
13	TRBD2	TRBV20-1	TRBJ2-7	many	TGCAGTGTCCCGGGACTAGCATTTGCCGAGCAGTACTTC	CSVPGLAFAEQYF
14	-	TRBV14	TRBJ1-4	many	TGTGCCAGCAGCCAAGCAGGGGCGGGTGAAAAACTGTTTTTT	CASSQAGAGEKLFF
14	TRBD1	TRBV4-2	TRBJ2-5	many	TGTGCCAGCAGCCAAGCCAGGGGGCAAGAGACCCAGTACTTC	CASSQARGQETQYF
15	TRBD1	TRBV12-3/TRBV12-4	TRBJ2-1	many	TGTGCCAGCAGATTACAGGGGCCAGGCAGCAATGAGCAGTTCTTC	CASRLQGPGSNEQFF
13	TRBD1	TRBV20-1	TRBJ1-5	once	TGCAGCGCGGGGGGACAGAGAGATCAGCCCCAGCATTTT	CSAGGQRDQPQHF
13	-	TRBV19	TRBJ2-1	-	TGTGCCAGTAGTATAGTGAGTTCAGAGGAGCAGTTCTTC	CASSIVSSEEQFF
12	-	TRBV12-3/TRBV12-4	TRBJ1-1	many	TGTGCCAGCAGACCCGGATACACTGAAGCTTTCTTT	CASRPGYTEAFF
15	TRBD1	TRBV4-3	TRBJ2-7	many	TGCGCCAGCAGCCAAGTTAACAGGGGGGACTACGAGCAGTACTTC	CASSQVNRGDYEQYF
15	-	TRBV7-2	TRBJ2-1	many	TGTGCCAGCAGTCACCCGGGACCGAGGGTGAATGAGCAGTTCTTC	CASSHPGPRVNEQFF
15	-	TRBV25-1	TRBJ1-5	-	TGTGCCAGCAGTGAATCCGGGGGGATAGGTCAGCCCCAGCATTTT	CASSESGGIGQPQHF
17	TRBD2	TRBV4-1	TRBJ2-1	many	TGCGCCAGCAGCCAAGCCCCCGGACTAGTAGTTAACAATGAGCAGTTCTTC	CASSQAPGLVVNNEQFF
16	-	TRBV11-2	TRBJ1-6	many	TGTGCCAGCAGCTTAGAAGCGACAGCGACGGGGGCACCCCTCCACTTT	CASSLEATATGAPLHF
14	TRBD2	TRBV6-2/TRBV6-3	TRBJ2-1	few	TGTGCCAGCACGATGGCGGGGGGCCTGGATGAGCAGTTCTTC	CASTMAGGLDEQFF
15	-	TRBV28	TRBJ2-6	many	TGTGCCAGCAGTTTACAGGGGACTGGGGCCAACGTCCTGACTTTC	CASSLQGTGANVLTF
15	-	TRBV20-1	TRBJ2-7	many	TGCAGTGCTACCCACGGACGGAAAAGCTCCTACGAGCAGTACTTC	CSATHGRKSSYEQYF
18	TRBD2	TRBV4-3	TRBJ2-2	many	TGCGCCAGCAGCCAAGTAGTCAGCGGGGGGGCTAACACCGGGGAGCTGTTTTTT	CASSQVVSGGANTGELFF
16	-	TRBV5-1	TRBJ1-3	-	TGCGCCAGCAGCTTGTCTCTGGGGGGCTCTGAAAACACCATATATTTT	CASSLSLGGSENTIYF
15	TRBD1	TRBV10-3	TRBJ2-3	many	TGTGCCATCAGTGTAGGGACAGGACCCACAGATACGCAGTATTTT	CAISVGTGPTDTQYF
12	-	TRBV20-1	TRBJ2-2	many	TGCAGTGCTACTCAGAACACCGGGGAGCTGTTTTTT	CSATQNTGELFF
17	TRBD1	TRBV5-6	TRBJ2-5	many	TGTGCCAGCAGCTTGGCCCGGGACAGGGGCTACCAAGAGACCCAGTACTTC	CASSLARDRGYQETQYF
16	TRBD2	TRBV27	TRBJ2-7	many	TGTGCCAGCAGTCCGGGACTAGCTGAAAGCTCCTACGAGCAGTACTTC	CASSPGLAESSYEQYF
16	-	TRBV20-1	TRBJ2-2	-	TGCAGTGCTAGAGACGCAGCGGTGGAGAACACCGGGGAGCTGTTTTTT	CSARDAAVENTGELFF
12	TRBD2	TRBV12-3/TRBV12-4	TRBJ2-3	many	TGTGCCAGCAGCCTTAGCGGGGGGGCGCCGTATTTT	CASSLSGGAPYF
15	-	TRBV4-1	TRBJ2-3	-	TGTGCCAGGGGCCCTGGGCTCCTTGGTTCGGATACGCAGTATTTT	CARGPGLLGSDTQYF
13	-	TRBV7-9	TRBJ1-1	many	TGTGCCAGCAGATGGACAGTGAACACTGAAGCTTTCTTT	CASRWTVNTEAFF
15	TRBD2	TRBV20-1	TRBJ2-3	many	TGCAGTGCTAGAGATCAGCGGGAGGGAACAGATACGCAGTATTTT	CSARDQREGTDTQYF
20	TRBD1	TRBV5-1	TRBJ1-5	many	TGCGCCAGCAGCTGGCCCGGGACAGCCACTTACGGATATAGCAATCAGCCCCAGCATTTT	CASSWPGTATYGYSNQPQHF
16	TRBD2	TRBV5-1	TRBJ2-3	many	TGCGCCAGCAGCCGAATAGCACTAGCGGGAGGAGATACGCAGTATTTT	CASSRIALAGGDTQYF
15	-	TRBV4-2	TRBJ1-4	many	TGTGCCAGCAGCCAAGGTCAGGGAGCTAATGAAAAACTGTTTTTT	CASSQGQGANEKLFF
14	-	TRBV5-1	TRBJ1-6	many	TGCGCCAGCAGCGGTCAGAGAGATAATTCACCCCTCCACTTT	CASSGQRDNSPLHF
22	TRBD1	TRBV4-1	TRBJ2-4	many	TGCGCCAGCAGCCAAGATCTGGGGACAGAGAAATGGAAAATACTAGCCAAAAACATTCAGTACTTC	CASSQDLGTEKWKILAKNIQYF
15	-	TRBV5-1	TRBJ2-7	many	TGCGCCAGCAGCTTGGGGGTCCTAGCCGCCTACGAGCAGTACTTC	CASSLGVLAAYEQYF
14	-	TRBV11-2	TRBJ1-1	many	TGTGCCAGCAGACTAGGAGGTTGGGGAACTGAAGCTTTCTTT	CASRLGGWGTEAFF
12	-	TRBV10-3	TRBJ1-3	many	TGTGCCATCAAGGGGCCCGGAAACACCATATATTTT	CAIKGPGNTIYF
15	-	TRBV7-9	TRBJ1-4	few	TGTGCCAGCAGCCCTCCGTATGCAACTAATGAAAAACTGTTTTTT	CASSPPYATNEKLFF